Below, 5 T cell receptor beta chains from the same sample are listed, as sequenced in a study of OX40 agonist ivuxolimab in advanced cancers. Some clones are missing from TCRdb's copy, which holds only in-frame ones; the method was immunoSEQ multiplex PCR. This table has approximately 58,000 clones, approximately 85% appearing once. This specimen consisted of CD4+ or CD8+ T cells sorted from blood, obtained in a trial of the OX40 agonist ivuxolimab. The source of these receptors is an adult with an advanced solid tumor such as melanoma, head and neck, liver or kidney cancer.

The rearrangement joins TRBV14 to TRBJ2-2, with TRBD2 as a possible D gene (6 bases). This CDR3 has 15 amino acids. Germline lookup yields CDR1 SGHDN and CDR2 FVKESK. V was shortened by 8 bases and J by 0 bases, with 13 bases between the two germline ends. The CDR3 DNA reads TGTGCCAGCGCGCGGGACGCCGCGAACACCGGGGAGCTGTTTTTT. It specifies CASARDAANTGELFF.

J is TRBJ1-1 and V is TRBV11-3; the D gene is possibly TRBD1 (5 bases). Trimming pared 6 bases from V and 1 base from J, leaving 9 bases between. The CDR3 loop spans 13 amino acids. Germline CDR1 is SGHNT and CDR2 is YENEEA. The CDR3 DNA reads TGTGCCAGCAGTTCCGACAGGAACACTGAAGCTTTCTTT. It encodes CASSSDRNTEAFF. The full variable domain, its missing parts supplied by reference TRBV11-3 and TRBJ1-1, is EAGVVQSPRYKIIEKKQPVAFWCNPISGHNTLYWYLQNLGQGPELLIRYENEEAVDDSQLPKDRFSAERLKGVDSTLKIQPAELGDSAVYLCASSSDRNTEAFFGQGTRLTVV.

The chain links TRBV5-1 to TRBJ2-7; 12 nucleotides line up with TRBD2. CDR3 length: 17 amino acids. From germline, CDR1 is SGHRS and CDR2 YFSETQ. Losses at the gene ends were 1 base for V and 4 bases for J; bases not matched to a gene: 9. CDR3 sequence: CASSLRARTSGAYEQYF. CDR3 nucleotides: TGCGCCAGCAGCTTGAGAGCCCGGACTAGCGGGGCTTACGAGCAGTACTTC.

V gene TRBV18 combines with J gene TRBJ1-1, with D possibly TRBD1 on 6 matching bases. Trimming took off 3 bases at V and 7 bases at J, with 12 bases between the two ends. CDR3 length: 13 residues. Germline V gene sequence: CDR1 KGHSH, CDR2 LQKENI. As DNA, the CDR3 is TGTGCCAGCTCACCGGACAGTCACGGTGAAGCTTTCTTT. Protein: CASSPDSHGEAFF.

This rearrangement joins TRBV30 to TRBJ2-7, with TRBD1 matching 7 bases. With V trimmed by 3 bases and J by 3 bases, 14 bases remained unmatched. Germline-derived CDR1 and CDR2 are GTSNPN and SVGIG (reference sequence). This CDR3 has 16 amino acids. The CDR3 sequence is CAWRQKTGTELYEQYF. In nucleotides, the CDR3 is TGTGCCTGGAGGCAAAAGACAGGGACGGAACTCTACGAGCAGTACTTC.